Each of the 20 T cell receptor beta chains below was sequenced from the same sample in a study of shared clonotypes between healthy human individuals. Some clones are missing from TCRdb's copy, which holds only in-frame ones; the method was immunoSEQ multiplex PCR. Of 2 million to 2.5 million clones listed, about 95% are singletons. The sequencing input was naive CD4+ T cells sorted from blood. Noted subset: CD45RA+ positively selected. The receptors originated from a man aged 18-30 years in good health.

V gene TRBV30 combines with J gene TRBJ1-2, with D perhaps TRBD1 (5 bases). The length of the CDR3 is 13 residues. Trimming took off 3 bases at V and 6 bases at J, with 14 bases between the two ends. Looked up from germline, CDR1 is GTSNPN and CDR2 is SVGIG (reference sequence). CDR3 residues: CAWRGGVQNGYTF. The CDR3 DNA reads as TGTGCCTGGAGAGGAGGGGTGCAAAATGGCTACACCTTC.

V usage is TRBV29-1 and J usage is TRBJ2-1; D is possibly TRBD1 (6 bases). Deletions cut 0 bases from V and 7 bases from J, with 13 bases between. The CDR3 length is 14 residues. Per germline, CDR1 SQVTM and CDR2 ANQGSEA. DNA for the CDR3: TGCAGCGTTGAAGATCTGGTACAGGGTAATGAGCAGTTCTTC. Encoded protein: CSVEDLVQGNEQFF.

The J gene is TRBJ1-2, the V gene TRBV6-5, with TRBD1 matching over 7 bases. The CDR3 sequence is 14 residues long. Per germline, CDR1 MNHEY and CDR2 SVGAGI. With 2 bases clipped from V and 6 bases from J, the junction kept 6 bases outside the gene matches. The CDR3 sequence: CASSYAGQSNGYTF. The CDR3 DNA follows: TGTGCCAGCAGTTACGCGGGACAGTCAAATGGCTACACCTTC.

J is TRBJ2-2 and V is TRBV6-6, with D possibly being TRBD1 (6 bases). Germline loops: CDR1 MNHNY, CDR2 SVGAGI (reference sequence). Trimming cost V 1 base and J 7 bases, with 7 bases left between them. The CDR3 has 13 residues. The CDR3 DNA sequence: TGTGCCAGCAGTTACTACAGGGACGGGGAGCTGTTTTTT. Protein: CASSYYRDGELFF.

This chain uses TRBV7-2 with TRBJ1-6; 9 bases are a match to TRBD1. This CDR3 has 20 amino acids. Germline values: CDR1 SGHTA, CDR2 FQGNSA. Trimming removed 0 bases from V and 6 bases from J; junction bases left unmatched: 15. The CDR3: CASSLAPHRGRPEVNSPLHF. As DNA, the CDR3 is TGTGCCAGCAGCTTAGCTCCTCACAGGGGGCGCCCGGAAGTTAATTCACCCCTCCACTTT.

The chain recombines TRBV4-3 with TRBJ2-2; no definite D call. Trimming shortened V by 0 bases and J by 5 bases, and 10 bases separated the two germline ends. The germline gives CDR1 LGHNA, CDR2 YSLEER. The CDR3 is made up of 15 amino acids. Written as DNA, the CDR3 is TGCGCCAGCAGCCAAGAACCTACTAAAACCGGGGAGCTGTTTTTT. This encodes CASSQEPTKTGELFF.

The chain employs TRBV27 and TRBJ2-5; D is possibly TRBD1 (6 bases). The CDR3 has 13 amino acids. Trimming cost V 2 bases and J 4 bases, with 8 bases left between them. The germline V gene encodes CDR1 MNHEY and CDR2 SMNVEV (reference sequence). For the CDR3, the DNA is TGTGCCAGCAGTTTAGGACAGAGAGAGACCCAGTACTTC. Encoded protein: CASSLGQRETQYF.

This chain links TRBV11-2 with TRBJ2-7; 11 bases align to TRBD2. V dropped 5 bases and J dropped 5; count of bases not matched to a gene: 8. CDR1 and CDR2 from the germline V gene are SGHAT and FQNNGV. The CDR3 extends over 15 amino acids. The CDR3 region is CASSPGLAGFHEQYF. The CDR3 nucleotides are TGTGCCAGCAGCCCCGGACTAGCGGGCTTCCACGAGCAGTACTTC.

The chain employs TRBV4-1 and TRBJ2-3, with 9 bases fitting TRBD2. Germline V lookup: CDR1 MGHRA, CDR2 YSYEKL. After removal of 1 base from V and 6 bases from J, the junction contained 8 bases not matched to a gene. This CDR3 region has 16 residues. The CDR3: CASSQVAGDTADTQYF. For the CDR3, the DNA is TGCGCCAGCAGCCAAGTAGCGGGAGACACCGCCGATACGCAGTATTTT.

The gene calls are TRBV6-5 and TRBJ1-2, with TRBD1 matching over 11 bases. The CDR3 is 14 residues long. Germline V gives CDR1 MNHEY, CDR2 SVGAGI. Trimming at V came to 5 bases and at J to 7 bases, leaving 6 bases not matched to a gene. CDR3 nucleotide sequence: TGTGCCAGCAGTCTCGGACAGGGGGCGGGTGGCTACACCTTC. Amino acid sequence: CASSLGQGAGGYTF.

In regard to this clone: The same CDR3 is also encoded by other DNA sequences in this sample. This chain connects TRBV28 to TRBJ1-2; tentatively, D is TRBD1 (5 bases). The V end lost 2 bases, the J end lost 4 bases, and 11 bases lay between the germline ends. The CDR3 runs to 14 residues. The germline V gene encodes CDR1 MDHEN and CDR2 SYDVKM. The CDR3 sequence: CASSLSTGPYGYTF. DNA for the CDR3: TGTGCCAGCAGTTTAAGCACGGGGCCCTATGGCTACACCTTC.

The chain uses TRBV19 and TRBJ2-7; TRBD1 is a possible D gene (7 bases). The CDR3 loop spans 13 amino acids. Germline CDR1 reads LNHDA; CDR2 reads SQIVND (reference sequence). V was pared by 7 bases and J by 10 bases, with 20 bases between. The CDR3 protein is CASTLGAGTAQYF. The CDR3 coding sequence is TGTGCCAGTACCCTTGGTGCGGGGACAGCACAGTACTTC. Looking up the rest from reference TRBV19 and TRBJ2-7 gives the full variable domain: DGGITQSPKYLFRKEGQNVTLSCEQNLNHDAMYWYRQDPGQGLRLIYYSQIVNDFQKGDIAEGYSVSREKKESFPLTVTSAQKNPTAFYLCASTLGAGTAQYFGPGTRLTVT.

Concerning this clone: Other DNA variants within this sample encode the same CDR3. The V and J genes are TRBV2 and TRBJ1-1; D ambiguous. The V gene's germline CDR1 is SNHLY and CDR2 FYNNEI. The CDR3 contains 12 residues. Trimming stripped 4 bases from V and 5 bases from J, with 8 bases between. CDR3 DNA sequence: TGTGCCAGCAGTGGAAGTGGAACTGAAGCTTTCTTT. Translation: CASSGSGTEAFF.

For the CDR3, the DNA is TGTGCCAGCAGTGAAATCCGGGACGCAGCTAGCACAGATACGCAGTATTTT. Amino acid sequence: CASSEIRDAASTDTQYF. The V and J genes are TRBV6-1 and TRBJ2-3; D is tentatively TRBD1 or TRBD2 (5 bases each). Trimming removed 2 bases from V and 0 bases from J, with 15 bases in between. The germline V gene encodes CDR1 MNHNS and CDR2 SASEGT. CDR3 length: 17 residues.

The chain joins TRBV4-3 to TRBJ1-4, with D possibly TRBD1 on 6 matching bases. The V gene lost 0 bases and the J gene lost 7 bases, with 12 bases spanning the gap. Germline values: CDR1 LGHNA, CDR2 YSLEER. The CDR3 runs to 15 residues. The CDR3 nucleotides are TGCGCCAGCAGCCAAGAAGGGGGGAGAGGTGAAAAACTGTTTTTT. Encoded protein: CASSQEGGRGEKLFF.

The chain couples TRBV19 to TRBJ1-5, with 7 bases aligning to TRBD1. CDR1 and CDR2 from the germline V gene are LNHDA and SQIVND (reference sequence). The ends lost 10 bases at V and 11 bases at J; junction bases unmatched: 14. The CDR3 contains 13 residues. CDR3 bases: TGTGCCACCGGGGGGACAGTCCGCGTGGCCCAGCATTTT. It codes for CATGGTVRVAQHF.

V gene TRBV5-6 combines with J gene TRBJ2-5; TRBD1 aligns across 8 bases. This CDR3 spans 13 amino acids. CDR1 and CDR2 from the germline V gene are SGHDT and YYEEEE. Trimming cost V 3 bases and J 4 bases; bases outside gene matches: 2. CDR3 DNA sequence: TGTGCCAGCAGCTCGACAGGGGTAGAGACCCAGTACTTC. This sequence encodes CASSSTGVETQYF.

The V call is TRBV4-3, the J call TRBJ1-6; TRBD1 might be the D (5 bases). In germline, CDR1 is LGHNA, CDR2 YSLEER. Trimming shortened V by 0 bases and J by 0 bases, and 12 bases separated the two germline ends. This CDR3 is 18 amino acids long. The CDR3 spells CASSQEAGRGSYNSPLHF. Written as DNA, the CDR3 is TGCGCCAGCAGCCAAGAAGCAGGGCGAGGCTCCTATAATTCACCCCTCCACTTT.

DNA for the CDR3: TGTGCCACCACCCAGACGGACCTCCAAGAGACCCAGTACTTC. Translating gives CATTQTDLQETQYF. The chain recombines TRBV6-4 with TRBJ2-5; D uncertain. Germline CDR1 reads MRHNA; CDR2 reads SNTAGT. Trimming removed 10 bases at V and 1 base at J, with 16 bases between. The CDR3 runs to 14 residues.

The chain recombines TRBV10-3 with TRBJ1-1; the D is unclear. CDR1 and CDR2 from the germline V gene are ENHRY and SYGVKD. The CDR3 length is 13 residues. With 3 bases removed from V and 1 base from J, the gap between germline ends came to 6 bases. The CDR3: CAISDAGNTEAFF. The CDR3 DNA sequence: TGTGCCATCAGTGACGCCGGGAACACTGAAGCTTTCTTT.